This T cell receptor (beta chain) was captured in a study of T cells of healthy individuals. The CDR3 loop spans 14 amino acids. Germline V lookup: CDR1 SGHTA, CDR2 FQGNSA. Trimming left V 5 bases short and J 9 bases short, with 19 bases between. One entry per CDR3 protein results from TCRdb running MiXCR on the 5' RACE reads. Here the sample spans 40,000 to 65,000 distinct CDR3 sequences, approximately 15% being singletons. This clonotype was counted many times. The TCR was taken from a human donor in good health. This rearrangement joins TRBV7-2 to TRBJ1-2; possibly TRBD1 for D (5 bases). CDR3 region: CASSQEGQGGRYTF. The CDR3 DNA reads TGTGCCAGCAGCCAGGAGGGGCAGGGTGGGCGCTACACCTTC.